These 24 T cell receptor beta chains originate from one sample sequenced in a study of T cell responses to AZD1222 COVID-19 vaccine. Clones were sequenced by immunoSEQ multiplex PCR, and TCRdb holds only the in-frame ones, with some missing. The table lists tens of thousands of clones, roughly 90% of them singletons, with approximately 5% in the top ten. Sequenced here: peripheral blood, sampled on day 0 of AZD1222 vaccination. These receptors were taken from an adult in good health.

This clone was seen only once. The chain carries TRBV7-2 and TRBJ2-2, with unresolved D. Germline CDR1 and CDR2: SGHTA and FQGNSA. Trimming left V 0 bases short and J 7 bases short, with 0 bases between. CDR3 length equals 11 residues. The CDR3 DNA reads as TGTGCCAGCAGCTTAGCCGGGGAGCTGTTTTTT. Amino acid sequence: CASSLAGELFF.

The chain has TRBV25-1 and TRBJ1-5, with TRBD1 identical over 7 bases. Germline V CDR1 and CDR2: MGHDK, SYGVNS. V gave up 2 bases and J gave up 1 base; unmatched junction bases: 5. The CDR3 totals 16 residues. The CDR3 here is CASSENRQGSNQPQHF. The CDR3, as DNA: TGTGCCAGCAGTGAAAACCGACAGGGAAGCAATCAGCCCCAGCATTTT.

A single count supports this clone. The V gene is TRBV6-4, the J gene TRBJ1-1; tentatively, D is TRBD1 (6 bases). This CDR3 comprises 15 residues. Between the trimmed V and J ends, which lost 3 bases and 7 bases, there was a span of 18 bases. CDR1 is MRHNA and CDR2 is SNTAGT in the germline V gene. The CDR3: CASSEAGASWNEAFF. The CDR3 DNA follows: TGTGCCAGCAGTGAAGCGGGGGCCAGTTGGAATGAAGCTTTCTTT.

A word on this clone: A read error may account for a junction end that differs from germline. The CDR3 loop reads CASNLASAPNTEAFF. The DNA for the CDR3 is TGCGCCAGCAACTTGGCATCTGCGCCGAACACTGAAGCTTTCTTT. The rearrangement joins TRBV5-1 to TRBJ1-1; D is ambiguous. This CDR3 region has 15 residues. Germline lookup yields CDR1 SGHRS and CDR2 YFSETQ. Drawing the rest from reference TRBV5-1 and TRBJ1-1, the complete variable domain is KAGVTQTPRYLIKTRGQQVTLSCSPISGHRSVSWYQQTPGQGLQFLFEYFSETQRNKGNFPGRFSGRQFSNSRSEMNVSTLELGDSALYLCASNLASAPNTEAFFGQGTRLTVV.

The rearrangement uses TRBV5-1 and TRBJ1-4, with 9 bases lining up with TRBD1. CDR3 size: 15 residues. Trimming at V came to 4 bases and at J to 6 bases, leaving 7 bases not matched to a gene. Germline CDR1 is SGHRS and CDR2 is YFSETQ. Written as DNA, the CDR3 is TGCGCCAGCAGCACAACCGGGACAGGGTATGAAAAACTGTTTTTT. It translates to CASSTTGTGYEKLFF.

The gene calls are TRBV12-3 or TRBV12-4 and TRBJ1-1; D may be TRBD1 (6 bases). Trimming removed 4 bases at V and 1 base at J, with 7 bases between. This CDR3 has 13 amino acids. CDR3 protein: CASSSQGNTEAFF. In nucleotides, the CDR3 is TGTGCCAGCAGTTCACAGGGGAACACTGAAGCTTTCTTT.

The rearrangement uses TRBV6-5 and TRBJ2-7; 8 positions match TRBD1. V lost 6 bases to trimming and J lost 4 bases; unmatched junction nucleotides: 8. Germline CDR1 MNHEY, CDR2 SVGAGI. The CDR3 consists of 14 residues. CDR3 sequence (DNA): TGTGCCAGCAGCGACCCGCAGGGGGCTTACGAGCAGTACTTC. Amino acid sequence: CASSDPQGAYEQYF.

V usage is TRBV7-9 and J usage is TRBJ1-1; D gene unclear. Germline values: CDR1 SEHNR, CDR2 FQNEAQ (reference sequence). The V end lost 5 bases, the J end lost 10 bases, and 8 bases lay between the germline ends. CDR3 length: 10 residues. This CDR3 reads CASSLRLAFF. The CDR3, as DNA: TGTGCCAGCAGCCTACGGCTAGCTTTCTTT.

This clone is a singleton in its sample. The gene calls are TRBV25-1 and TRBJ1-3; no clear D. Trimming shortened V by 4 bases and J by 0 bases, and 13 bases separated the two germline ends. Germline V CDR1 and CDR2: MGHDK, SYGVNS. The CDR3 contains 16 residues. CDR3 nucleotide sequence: TGTGCCAGCAGTGGCCTCGGACGCAACTCTGGAAACACCATATATTTT. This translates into CASSGLGRNSGNTIYF.

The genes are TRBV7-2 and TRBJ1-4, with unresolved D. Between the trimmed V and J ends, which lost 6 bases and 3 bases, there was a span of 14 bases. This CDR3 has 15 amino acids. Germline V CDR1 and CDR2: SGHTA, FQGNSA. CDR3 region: CASSWAPRANEKLFF. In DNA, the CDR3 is TGTGCCAGCAGTTGGGCCCCCCGAGCTAATGAAAAACTGTTTTTT.

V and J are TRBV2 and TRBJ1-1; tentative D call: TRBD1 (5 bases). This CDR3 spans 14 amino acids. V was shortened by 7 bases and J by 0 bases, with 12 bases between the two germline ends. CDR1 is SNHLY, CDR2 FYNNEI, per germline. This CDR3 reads CASTFGGLNTEAFF. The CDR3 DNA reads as TGTGCCAGCACCTTTGGGGGATTGAACACTGAAGCTTTCTTT.

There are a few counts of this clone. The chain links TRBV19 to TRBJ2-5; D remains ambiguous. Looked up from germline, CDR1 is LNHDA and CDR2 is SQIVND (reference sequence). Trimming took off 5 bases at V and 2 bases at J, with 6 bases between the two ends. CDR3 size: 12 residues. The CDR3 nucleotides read TGTGCCAGTAGTGGGCCGCAAGAGACCCAGTACTTC. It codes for CASSGPQETQYF.

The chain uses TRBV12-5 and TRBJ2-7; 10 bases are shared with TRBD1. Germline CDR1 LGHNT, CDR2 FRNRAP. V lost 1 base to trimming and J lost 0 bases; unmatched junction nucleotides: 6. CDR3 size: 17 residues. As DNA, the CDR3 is TGTGCTAGTGGTTTGGAGACGGGACAGGGGTTCTCCTACGAGCAGTACTTC. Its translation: CASGLETGQGFSYEQYF.

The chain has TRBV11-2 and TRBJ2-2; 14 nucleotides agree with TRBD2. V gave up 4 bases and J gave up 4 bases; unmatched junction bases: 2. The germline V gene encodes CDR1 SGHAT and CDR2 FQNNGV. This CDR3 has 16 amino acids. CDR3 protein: CASSSGLAGGTGELFF. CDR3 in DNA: TGTGCCAGCAGCTCCGGACTAGCGGGGGGCACCGGGGAGCTGTTTTTT.

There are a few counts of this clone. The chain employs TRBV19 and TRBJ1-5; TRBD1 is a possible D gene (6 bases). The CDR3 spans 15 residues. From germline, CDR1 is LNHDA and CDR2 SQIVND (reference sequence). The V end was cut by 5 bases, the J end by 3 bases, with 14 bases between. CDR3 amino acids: CASSPPDSFNQPQHF. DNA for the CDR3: TGTGCCAGTAGTCCTCCGGACAGCTTCAATCAGCCCCAGCATTTT.

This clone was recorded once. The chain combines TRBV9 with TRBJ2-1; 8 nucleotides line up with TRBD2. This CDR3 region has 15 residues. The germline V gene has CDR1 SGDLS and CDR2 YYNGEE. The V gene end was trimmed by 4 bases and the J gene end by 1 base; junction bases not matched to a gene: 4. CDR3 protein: CASSTIAGSYNEQFF. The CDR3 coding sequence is TGTGCCAGCAGCACAATAGCGGGGTCCTACAATGAGCAGTTCTTC.

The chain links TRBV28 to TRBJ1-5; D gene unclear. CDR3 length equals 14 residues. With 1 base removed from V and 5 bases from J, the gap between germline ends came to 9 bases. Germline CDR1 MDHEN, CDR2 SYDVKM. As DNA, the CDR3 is TGTGCCAGCAGTTTATCGCACGGCCATCAGCCCCAGCATTTT. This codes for CASSLSHGHQPQHF.

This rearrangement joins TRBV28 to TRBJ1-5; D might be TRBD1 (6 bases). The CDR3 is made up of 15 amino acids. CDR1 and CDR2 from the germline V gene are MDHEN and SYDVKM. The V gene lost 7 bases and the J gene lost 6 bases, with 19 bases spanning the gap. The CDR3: CASIGQPRGSQPQHF. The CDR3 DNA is TGTGCCAGCATAGGACAGCCTCGGGGGAGTCAGCCCCAGCATTTT.

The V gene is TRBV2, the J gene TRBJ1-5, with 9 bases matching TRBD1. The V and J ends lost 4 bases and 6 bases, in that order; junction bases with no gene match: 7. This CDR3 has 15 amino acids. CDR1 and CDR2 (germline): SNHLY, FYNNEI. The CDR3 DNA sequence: TGTGCCAGCAGTGGGGGACAGGGCTATCGTCAGCCCCAGCATTTT. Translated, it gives CASSGGQGYRQPQHF.

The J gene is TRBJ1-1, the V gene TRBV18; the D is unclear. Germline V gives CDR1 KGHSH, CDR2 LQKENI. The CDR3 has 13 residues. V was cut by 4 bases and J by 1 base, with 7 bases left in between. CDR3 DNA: TGTGCCAGCTCACACGGGAAGAACACTGAAGCTTTCTTT. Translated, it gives CASSHGKNTEAFF.

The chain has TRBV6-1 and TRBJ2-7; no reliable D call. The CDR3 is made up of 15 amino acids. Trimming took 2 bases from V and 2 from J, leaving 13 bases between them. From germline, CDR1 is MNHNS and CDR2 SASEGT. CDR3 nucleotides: TGTGCCAGCAGTGAACCCCCTTGGGGTACCTACGAGCAGTACTTC. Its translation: CASSEPPWGTYEQYF.

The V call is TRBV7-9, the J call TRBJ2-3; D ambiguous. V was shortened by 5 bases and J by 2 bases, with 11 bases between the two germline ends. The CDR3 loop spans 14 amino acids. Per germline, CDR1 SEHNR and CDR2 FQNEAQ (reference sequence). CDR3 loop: CASSPKITTDTQYF. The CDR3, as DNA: TGTGCCAGCAGCCCGAAAATCACCACAGATACGCAGTATTTT.

CDR3 nucleotide sequence: TGTGCCAGCAGCTTAGCGCTCGGCGGGGACAATGAGCAGTTCTTC. Its protein product is CASSLALGGDNEQFF. The gene calls are TRBV7-9 and TRBJ2-1; a weak D match, TRBD2 (6 bases). Germline CDR1 and CDR2: SEHNR and FQNEAQ (reference sequence). Trimming took off 0 bases at V and 5 bases at J, with 11 bases between the two ends. The CDR3 is made up of 15 amino acids.

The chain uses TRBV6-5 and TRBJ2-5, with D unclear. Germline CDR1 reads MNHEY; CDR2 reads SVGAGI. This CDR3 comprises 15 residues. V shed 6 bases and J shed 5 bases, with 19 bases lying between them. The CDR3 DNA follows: TGTGCCAGCAGCCGGACGGGCACCCTCCTTGAGACCCAGTACTTC. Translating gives CASSRTGTLLETQYF.